Presented here are 8 T cell receptor beta chains from one specimen sequenced in a study of tumor-infiltrating lymphocytes in primary liver carcinoma. cDNA specific to TCR beta was made from approximately 0.55 ug of total RNA, with a constant-region primer employed for priming. What produced the TCR beta libraries was three nested multiplex PCR rounds using slightly modified ARM-PCR. TRBV1-TRBV30 forward and Cbeta reverse primers drove the first two roughly 11-cycle rounds. MiXCR, run by TCRdb on the multiplex PCR reads, gives a single entry per CDR3 protein. The data contain 250,000 to 350,000 distinct CDR3 sequences, approximately 54% of them singletons. Germline DNA was also extracted, while the blood RNA originated from unsorted whole blood. Sequenced: peripheral blood. These receptors came from a woman aged 30 to 39 with primary liver carcinoma and hepatitis B virus infection.

On this clonotype itself: A much more abundant neighbour one base away suggests this may be a read error. V is TRBV29-1 and J is TRBJ1-2; D ambiguous. CDR3 length: 12 amino acids. Germline values: CDR1 SQVTM, CDR2 ANQGSEA. The CDR3 sequence: CSVVRPEYDYTF. The CDR3 nucleotides read TGCAGCGTTGTTAGGCCAGAGTATGACTACACCTTC.

Concerning this clonotype itself: One end of the junction fails to match germline, which may point to a read error. The J gene is TRBJ2-1, the V gene TRBV5-1, with 7 bases that match TRBD1. This CDR3 has 13 residues. Germline assignment: CDR1 SGHRS and CDR2 YFSETQ. This CDR3 is CASSPDRVNKQFF. Here the CDR3 DNA reads TGCGCCAGCAGTCCTGACAGGGTCAATAAGCAGTTCTTC.

Of note for this clonotype: Mismatch with germline at one junction end may stem from a read error. The CDR3 nucleotides read TGCGCCAGCAGCCGTCAACCTAGCGGAGACTACGAGCACTACTTC. Protein: CASSRQPSGDYEHYF. The chain is built from TRBV4-1 and TRBJ2-7; 7 bases map to TRBD2. CDR1 MGHRA and CDR2 YSYEKL come from the germline V gene. This CDR3 has 15 amino acids.

This clonotype appeared a single time. Since no conserved phenylalanine or tryptophan closes the CDR3, a read error is the likely cause. The rearrangement joins TRBV11-3 to TRBJ1-2; unclear D gene. The CDR3 spans 16 residues. The V end was cut by 5 bases, the J end by 0 bases, with 16 bases between. Looked up from germline, CDR1 is SGHNT and CDR2 is YENEEA. CDR3 coding DNA: TGTGCCAGCAGCCCCGGGTGGGGTTCTTCTAACTATGGCTACACCTTA. This codes for CASSPGWGSSNYGYTL.

Remarks on this clonotype: This likely comes from a read error, as the CDR3 has no conserved phenylalanine or tryptophan at its end. The rearrangement links TRBV29-1 to TRBJ2-3, with 7 bases that match TRBD1. Germline V gene lookup returns CDR1 SQVTM and CDR2 ANQGSEA. The CDR3 has 13 amino acids. Trimming cost V 4 bases and J 4 bases; bases outside gene matches: 5. CDR3: CSVGRTGADTQYL. Here the CDR3 DNA reads TGCAGCGTTGGGAGAACAGGGGCAGATACGCAGTATTTA.

The count of this clonotype is one. The V and J genes are TRBV12-3 or TRBV12-4 and TRBJ2-1; no firm D call. With 3 bases removed from V and 7 bases from J, the gap between germline ends came to 7 bases. CDR3 length: 12 residues. CDR3: CASSFRGNEQFF. As DNA, the CDR3 is TGTGCCAGCAGTTTTCGAGGAAATGAGCAGTTCTTC.

The rearrangement uses TRBV6-5 and TRBJ1-4; D may be TRBD1 (5 bases). V dropped 2 bases and J dropped 3 bases, with 19 bases sitting between them. The CDR3 has 18 residues. Per germline, CDR1 MNHEY and CDR2 SVGAGI. CDR3 DNA: TGTGCCAGCAGTTACCACCCCGGGGGATCCACACCTAATGAAAAACTGTTTTTT. Translating it yields CASSYHPGGSTPNEKLFF.

This clonotype came up once. Since the CDR3 does not end with the conserved phenylalanine or tryptophan, this likely comes from a read error. The chain employs TRBV12-3 or TRBV12-4 and TRBJ1-2; no definite D call. V shed 6 bases and J shed 8 bases, with 13 bases lying between them. The CDR3 runs 12 residues. CDR3 nucleotide sequence: TGTGCCAGCAGCATCAAGGGCGGGGGCTACACCCTC. Translated, it gives CASSIKGGGYTL.